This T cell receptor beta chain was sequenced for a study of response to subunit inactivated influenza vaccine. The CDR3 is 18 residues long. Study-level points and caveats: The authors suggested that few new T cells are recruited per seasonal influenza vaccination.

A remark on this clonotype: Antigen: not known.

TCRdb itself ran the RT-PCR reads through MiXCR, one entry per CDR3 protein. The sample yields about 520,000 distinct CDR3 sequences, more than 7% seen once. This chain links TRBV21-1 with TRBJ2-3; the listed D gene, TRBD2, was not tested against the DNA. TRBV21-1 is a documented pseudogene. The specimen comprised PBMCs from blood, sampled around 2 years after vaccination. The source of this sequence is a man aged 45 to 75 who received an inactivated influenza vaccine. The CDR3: CASSKRKGLAGITDTQYF. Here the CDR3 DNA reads TGTGCCAGCAGCAAAAGGAAAGGACTAGCGGGGATCACAGATACGCAGTATTTT.